This is a list of T cell receptor beta chains from one sample in a study of blood T cells in healthy people across ages. TCRdb independently ran MiXCR on the 5' RACE reads; one entry per CDR3 protein. The sample has fewer than 2,000,000 distinct CDR3 sequences, about 31% seen once. Sample: blood. These receptors were collected from a young woman in good health. Both conserved end residues are part of each CDR3. The D gene is left open where the match is weak. The size of a clone is reported for some rows only, either as once, few or many, or as a class for expanded clones.

>TRBJ1-2|TRBV6-1|-|few
CASSPQWGGTYGYTF
TGTGCCAGCAGTCCCCAATGGGGTGGGACCTATGGCTACACCTTC
>TRBJ2-1|TRBV13|TRBD2|-
CASSLLGLAGPSSYNEQFF
TGTGCCAGCAGCTTATTGGGACTAGCGGGCCCAAGCTCCTACAATGAACAGTTCTTC
>TRBJ2-1|TRBV14|-|few
CASSQGLSFSYNEQFF
TGTGCCAGCAGCCAGGGGCTAAGCTTCTCCTACAATGAGCAGTTCTTC
>TRBJ2-3|TRBV7-3|TRBD2|-
CASSLNPASGTDTQYF
TGTGCCAGCAGCTTAAACCCCGCTAGCGGAACAGATACGCAGTATTTT
>TRBJ2-5|TRBV20-1|TRBD2|few
CSAERGGLPRETQYF
TGCAGTGCCGAGCGGGGGGGCCTACCTAGGGAGACCCAGTACTTC
>TRBJ1-5|TRBV6-6|-|-
CASSYHGGSDQPQHF
TGTGCCAGCAGTTACCATGGAGGGAGCGATCAGCCCCAGCATTTT
>TRBJ2-7|TRBV7-9|-|-
CATPESYEQYF
TGTGCCACCCCAGAATCCTACGAGCAGTACTTC
>TRBJ2-5|TRBV18|TRBD2|-
CASSPYSGIQETQYF
TGTGCCAGCTCACCATATAGCGGGATACAAGAGACCCAGTACTTC
>TRBJ2-4|TRBV6-1|-|-
CASSEAGTKIGVYF
TGTGCCAGCAGTGAAGCCGGGACGAAAATTGGGGTGTACTTC
>TRBJ2-1|TRBV7-9|-|-
CASRPTGTYHNEQFF
TGTGCCAGCAGGCCCACAGGGACCTATCACAATGAGCAGTTCTTC
>TRBJ2-7|TRBV6-1|-|-
CASSEVAYGAEAIHEQYF
TGTGCCAGCAGTGAAGTCGCGTATGGGGCGGAGGCCATCCACGAGCAGTACTTC
>TRBJ2-7|TRBV7-2|-|few
CASSWGIPNSEQYF
TGTGCCAGCAGCTGGGGGATCCCTAACTCCGAGCAGTACTTC
>TRBJ2-7|TRBV10-3|-|-
CAITEGGFHEQYF
TGTGCCATCACCGAAGGAGGGTTCCACGAGCAGTACTTC
>TRBJ2-1|TRBV7-2|-|once
CASSLFAGRTQQGEQFF
TGTGCCAGCAGCTTATTTGCCGGGAGAACACAGCAGGGTGAGCAGTTCTTC
>TRBJ1-6|TRBV20-1|-|-
CSARDIRELALHF
TGCAGTGCTAGAGACATCAGGGAACTCGCCCTCCACTTT
>TRBJ2-2|TRBV7-3|-|-
CASSPTNIAGELFF
TGTGCCAGCAGCCCGACGAACATCGCCGGGGAGCTGTTTTTT
>TRBJ2-1|TRBV5-1|-|-
CASSFSGAPYNEQFF
TGCGCCAGCAGCTTTTCGGGAGCCCCATACAATGAGCAGTTCTTC
>TRBJ2-7|TRBV12-3/TRBV12-4|-|-
CASSPGDRDNDPSHEQYF
TGTGCCAGCAGCCCGGGGGACCGGGACAATGACCCCTCCCACGAGCAGTACTTC
>TRBJ1-2|TRBV12-3/TRBV12-4|-|-
CASSLGRFHGYTF
TGTGCCAGCAGTTTAGGGCGCTTCCATGGCTACACCTTC
>TRBJ2-7|TRBV27|TRBD1|-
CASSSPISTGMYEQYF
TGTGCCAGCAGTTCTCCCATATCGACAGGGATGTACGAGCAGTACTTC
>TRBJ1-2|TRBV29-1|-|few
CSVDALSHRKIGYTF
TGCAGCGTTGATGCTTTATCCCACAGGAAAATTGGCTACACCTTC
>TRBJ2-5|TRBV5-1|TRBD1|few
CASSLQDRQETQYF
TGCGCCAGCAGCCTCCAGGACAGGCAAGAGACCCAGTACTTC
>TRBJ1-4|TRBV27|TRBD1|-
CASSPWTGEGEKLFF
TGTGCCAGCAGTCCATGGACAGGGGAAGGTGAAAAACTGTTTTTT
>TRBJ2-1|TRBV7-2|-|many
CASSLAPGGFSYNEQFF
TGTGCCAGCAGCTTAGCCCCCGGAGGATTCTCCTACAATGAGCAGTTCTTC
>TRBJ2-5|TRBV6-5|-|few
CASISVWSKETQYF
TGTGCCAGCATTAGCGTATGGAGCAAAGAGACCCAGTACTTC
>TRBJ2-5|TRBV6-1|-|-
CASSEPGVQIKTQYF
TGTGCCAGCAGTGAACCCGGGGTACAAATAAAGACCCAGTACTTC
>TRBJ2-2|TRBV20-1|-|-
CSARVGTGYTGELFF
TGCAGTGCTAGAGTGGGGACCGGCTACACCGGGGAGCTGTTTTTT